This record concerns one T cell receptor (beta chain) sequence. Clones were read by immunoSEQ multiplex PCR, and TCRdb kept only the in-frame ones, dropping some. The data show about 130,000 clones, 80% to 95% seen once. This sample was included in a study of T cell responses to AZD1222 COVID-19 vaccine. About the study: Whether given at about 4 or about 12 weeks, second doses were pooled.

The CDR3 is 15 residues long. Looked up from germline, CDR1 is SGHTA and CDR2 is FQGTGA. The germline V and J ends were trimmed by 5 bases and 0 bases, with 12 bases remaining between them. This specimen consisted of peripheral blood, obtained on day 0 of AZD1222 vaccination. This TCR came from an adult in good health. This chain joins TRBV7-3 and TRBJ2-3; possibly TRBD2 for D (6 bases). The CDR3 sequence: CASSEGLTSTDTQYF. CDR3 coding DNA: TGTGCCAGCAGCGAGGGACTTACTAGCACAGATACGCAGTATTTT. The variable domain in full, with the rest retrieved from reference TRBV7-3 and TRBJ2-3, is GAGVSQTPSNKVTEKGKYVELRCDPISGHTALYWYRQSLGQGPEFLIYFQGTGAADDSGLPNDRFFAVRPEGSVSTLKIQRTERGDSAVYLCASSEGLTSTDTQYFGPGTRLTVL.